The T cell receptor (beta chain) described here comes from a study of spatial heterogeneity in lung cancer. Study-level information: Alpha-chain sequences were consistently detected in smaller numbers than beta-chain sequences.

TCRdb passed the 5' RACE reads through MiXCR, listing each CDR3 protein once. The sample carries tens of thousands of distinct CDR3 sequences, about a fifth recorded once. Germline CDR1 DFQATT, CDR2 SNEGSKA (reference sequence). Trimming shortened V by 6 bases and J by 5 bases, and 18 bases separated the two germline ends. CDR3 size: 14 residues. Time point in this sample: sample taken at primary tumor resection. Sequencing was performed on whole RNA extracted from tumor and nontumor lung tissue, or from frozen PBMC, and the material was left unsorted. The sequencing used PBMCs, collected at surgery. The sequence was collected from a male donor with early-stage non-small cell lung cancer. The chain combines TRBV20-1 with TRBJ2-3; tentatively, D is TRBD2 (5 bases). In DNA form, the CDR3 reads TGCAGTGCCCAGGACTTAAACGCCAGAGATACGCAGTATTTT. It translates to CSAQDLNARDTQYF.